A selection of T cell receptor beta chains follows, all from one sample in a study of CD8+ T cells in alopecia areata. Repertoires were generated with immunoSEQ multiplex PCR, while TCRdb's copy carries only in-frame clones and drops some. The table includes 140,000 to 150,000 clones, 54% detected once. The sequenced sample was CD8+ T cells sorted from blood, obtained at week 4, from a patient treated with tofacitinib. The receptors were gathered from a human donor with alopecia areata. Each CDR3 is given with its conserved first and last residue. D genes are given only for firm matches. For some rows the clone size is stated as once, few or many, or as a class when expanded; others skip it.

clone_size	j_call	v_call	d_call	cdr3_nt	cdr3_aa
-	TRBJ2-2	TRBV6-5	-	TGTGCCAGCAGTTATTATGAGGGGCACGGGGAGCTGTTTTTT	CASSYYEGHGELFF
few	TRBJ2-5	TRBV30	-	TGTGCCTGGAGTGGGGATTTAGAGACCCAGTACTTC	CAWSGDLETQYF
-	TRBJ1-6	TRBV5-6	-	TGTGCCAGCAGCTTGGTCCAGGATCGTTTGTCACCCCTCCACTTT	CASSLVQDRLSPLHF
few	TRBJ2-7	TRBV5-6	-	TGTGCCAGCAGCTTGGTAACGGCAGGATACTACGAGCAGTACTTC	CASSLVTAGYYEQYF
few	TRBJ2-3	TRBV30	TRBD2	TGTGCCTGGGAAGGGACTAGCGGGGGGGTAGTGGCGCAGTATTTT	CAWEGTSGGVVAQYF
-	TRBJ1-1	TRBV4-3	TRBD1	TGCGCCAGCAGCGACCGGGACAGGGGTTTTACTGAAGCTTTCTTT	CASSDRDRGFTEAFF
-	TRBJ2-5	TRBV29-1	-	TGCAGCGTTGTATGGACCAAGCAAGAGACCCAGTACTTC	CSVVWTKQETQYF
-	TRBJ1-1	TRBV7-9	-	TGTGCCAGCAGGGACGGGGATGGCACTGAAGCTTTCTTT	CASRDGDGTEAFF
-	TRBJ2-5	TRBV27	-	TGTGCCAGCAGTAGCGGGTCGGAGACCCAGTACTTC	CASSSGSETQYF
-	TRBJ2-7	TRBV6-5	-	TGTGCCAGCGGGTCCGGGGGAGAGCAGTACTTC	CASGSGGEQYF
-	TRBJ1-5	TRBV2	TRBD1	TGTGCCAGCAGTGTGGTCGGACAGGCCAATCAGCCCCAGCATTTT	CASSVVGQANQPQHF
-	TRBJ2-3	TRBV2	-	TGTGCCAGCAAGGTGACTAGCACAGATACGCAGTATTTT	CASKVTSTDTQYF
-	TRBJ2-7	TRBV5-6	-	TGTGCCAGCAGCTCGGCGGGGTCCGAGCAGTACTTC	CASSSAGSEQYF
-	TRBJ2-7	TRBV29-1	-	TGCAGCGTTCACTCCTCGGGAGAGAGCTCCTACGAGCAGTACTTC	CSVHSSGESSYEQYF
-	TRBJ2-7	TRBV12-5	-	TGTGCTAGTGGTTTGGGGCTGAACGAGCAGTACTTC	CASGLGLNEQYF
-	TRBJ2-2	TRBV6-5	-	TGTGCCAGCAGTTACGGAACCGGGGAGCTGTTTTTT	CASSYGTGELFF
-	TRBJ2-3	TRBV7-3	TRBD2	TGTGCCAGCAGCCCCATAGCGGGGGGGGCAGATACGCAGTATTTT	CASSPIAGGADTQYF
few	TRBJ2-6	TRBV18	TRBD1	TGTGCCAGCTCACCGAGGGACAGCAGGGACGTGACTGCTGGGGCCAACGTCCTGACTTTC	CASSPRDSRDVTAGANVLTF
-	TRBJ2-7	TRBV7-8	-	TGTGCCAGCAGCTACCCAAGGACGCCCGAGCAGTACTTC	CASSYPRTPEQYF
many	TRBJ2-2	TRBV30	TRBD2	TGTGCCTGGAGTGTACTAGCGGGGGGGCCCGGGGAGCTGTTTTTT	CAWSVLAGGPGELFF
-	TRBJ2-7	TRBV6-5	TRBD2	TGTGCCAGCAGTTACAGCGGGGCGGTCTACGAGCAGTACTTC	CASSYSGAVYEQYF
-	TRBJ1-4	TRBV13	-	TGTGCCAGCAGCCTCCATTGGGGCGAAAAACTGTTTTTT	CASSLHWGEKLFF
-	TRBJ2-7	TRBV2	-	TGTGCCAGCAGTGAAGGCAACACACCCTACGAGCAGTACTTC	CASSEGNTPYEQYF
-	TRBJ1-1	TRBV7-9	-	TGTGCCAGCAGCTTATATCAGGGGCTGGCTTTCTTT	CASSLYQGLAFF
-	TRBJ1-4	TRBV25-1	TRBD1	TGTGCCAGCAGTGGGGACAGGGGGTTCGGTGAAAAACTGTTTTTT	CASSGDRGFGEKLFF
-	TRBJ1-6	TRBV4-1	-	TGCGCCAGCAGCCAAGGGGGGGGGCAATTTTCACCCCTCCACTTT	CASSQGGGQFSPLHF
-	TRBJ2-7	TRBV5-6	TRBD1	TGTGCCAGCAACACCGGGACAGGCAGCTACGGGCAGTACTTC	CASNTGTGSYGQYF
-	TRBJ2-3	TRBV5-4	-	TGTGCCAGCAGCTTTGGGGACGGGGGAGGAGATACGCAGTATTTT	CASSFGDGGGDTQYF
once	TRBJ1-1	TRBV7-6	TRBD1	TGTGCCAGCAGCTTCATCGGGACAGGGGGGATGAACACTGAAGCTTTCTTT	CASSFIGTGGMNTEAFF
few	TRBJ1-3	TRBV27	-	TGTGCCAGCAGCCCCACCTGGGACATCGGAAACACCATATATTTT	CASSPTWDIGNTIYF
-	TRBJ1-2	TRBV7-9	-	TGTGCCAGCAGCTTAGGGACAGCTTCTAACTATGGCTACACCTTC	CASSLGTASNYGYTF
few	TRBJ1-2	TRBV19	-	TGTGCCAGTAGTATCGGCCCCCTGAACGGCTACACCTTC	CASSIGPLNGYTF
-	TRBJ2-1	TRBV11-2	-	TGTGCCAGCAGCCCGCGTTACAATGAGCAGTTCTTC	CASSPRYNEQFF
few	TRBJ2-3	TRBV13	-	TGTGCCAGCAGCCCGGAGTTGAAAGATACGCAGTATTTT	CASSPELKDTQYF
-	TRBJ2-5	TRBV7-6	-	TGTGCCAGCAGCTTCAGGGCCGCGCGTATAGAGACCCAGTACTTC	CASSFRAARIETQYF
-	TRBJ1-1	TRBV13	-	TGTGCCAGCAGCTTAGGCGGGCTCACTGAAGCTTTCTTT	CASSLGGLTEAFF
-	TRBJ1-2	TRBV5-1	-	TGCGCCAGCACCTGTTGCGGTGGGACGGCTTATGGCTACACCTTC	CASTCCGGTAYGYTF
-	TRBJ2-3	TRBV9	TRBD2	TGTGCCAGCAGCGTAGGGGGGACTAACACAGATACGCAGTATTTT	CASSVGGTNTDTQYF
-	TRBJ2-7	TRBV5-1	-	TGCGCCAGCAGCTCCGAGCAGTTCTCCTACGAGCAGTACTTC	CASSSEQFSYEQYF
-	TRBJ2-5	TRBV27	TRBD2	TGTGCCAGCAGTTTATGGGGGGAGGGGGAGACCCAGTACTTC	CASSLWGEGETQYF
few	TRBJ2-1	TRBV29-1	-	TGCAGCGTTGATGATCGGGGGAGTTACAATGAGCAGTTCTTC	CSVDDRGSYNEQFF
-	TRBJ1-1	TRBV7-9	-	TGTGCCAGCAGCTGGGACGGCACTGAAGCTTTCTTT	CASSWDGTEAFF
-	TRBJ1-5	TRBV30	-	TGTGCCTGGGGGGTTGGCAATCAGCCCCAGCATTTT	CAWGVGNQPQHF
-	TRBJ2-1	TRBV7-6	-	TGTGCCAGCAGCCTCCTTACGGGGGGCAGCTCCTACAATGAGCAGTTCTTC	CASSLLTGGSSYNEQFF
-	TRBJ1-2	TRBV9	-	TGTGCCAGCAGCACCGGGACACATCCTAACTATGGCTACACCTTC	CASSTGTHPNYGYTF
few	TRBJ1-1	TRBV4-3	-	TGCGCCAGCAGCCAAGCGTTCGGCTCGGGAGCTTTCTTT	CASSQAFGSGAFF
once	TRBJ2-7	TRBV27	-	TGTGCCAGCAGTCTCAACCGGCCGAAATACGAGCAGTACTTC	CASSLNRPKYEQYF
-	TRBJ1-3	TRBV23-1	-	TGCGCCAGCAGAAATAGGAGCCTTATTGCTGGAAACACCATATATTTT	CASRNRSLIAGNTIYF
-	TRBJ2-7	TRBV30	TRBD1	TGTGCCTGGAGGATAGGGACAGGGTTCGACGAGCAGTACTTC	CAWRIGTGFDEQYF
-	TRBJ2-3	TRBV30	TRBD1	TGTGCCTGGACACGGCCCGGGACAGGGGGCACAGATACGCAGTATTTT	CAWTRPGTGGTDTQYF
-	TRBJ1-6	TRBV27	-	TGTGCCAGCAGTTTAAGAAATTCACCCCTCCACTTT	CASSLRNSPLHF